The 27 T cell receptor beta chains reported below all come from one sample, sequenced in a study of T cell responses to AZD1222 COVID-19 vaccine. TCRdb's copy holds only in-frame clones and misses some; the assay was immunoSEQ multiplex PCR. The sample lists some 120,000 clones, about 89% occurring once. Sample: peripheral blood, taken on day 0 of MenACWY control vaccination. The receptors here all came from an adult in good health.

This clone was detected only once. The chain is built from TRBV10-3 and TRBJ2-3; D not certain. With 3 bases removed from V and 6 bases from J, the gap between germline ends came to 10 bases. The CDR3 is made up of 13 amino acids. Germline V CDR1 and CDR2: ENHRY, SYGVKD. Here the CDR3 reads CAISEGEVDTQYF. DNA of the CDR3: TGTGCCATCAGTGAAGGTGAGGTTGATACGCAGTATTTT.

This rearrangement joins TRBV9 to TRBJ2-3; maybe TRBD2 (6 bases). The CDR3 loop spans 13 amino acids. Germline V CDR1 and CDR2: SGDLS, YYNGEE. V was pared by 0 bases and J by 10 bases, with 12 bases between. The CDR3 DNA reads TGTGCCAGCAGCGTAGGGGACTCCCAGTCGCAGTATTTT. Protein sequence: CASSVGDSQSQYF.

This chain links TRBV6-1 with TRBJ1-6; TRBD1 agrees at 11 bases. Trimming cost V 4 bases and J 0 bases; bases outside gene matches: 8. Germline CDR1 MNHNS, CDR2 SASEGT. The CDR3 is made up of 19 amino acids. The CDR3 DNA sequence: TGTGCCAGCAGTGCATCAGGACAGGGGGCCGTCTCCTATAATTCACCCCTCCACTTT. Translating gives CASSASGQGAVSYNSPLHF.

V is TRBV9 and J is TRBJ2-1, with a weak D call TRBD2 (6 bases). CDR3 length equals 17 residues. Trimming took 3 bases from V and 6 from J, leaving 22 bases between them. The germline V gene has CDR1 SGDLS and CDR2 YYNGEE. The chain's CDR3 is CASSAPFSGRRPNEQFF. CDR3 coding DNA: TGTGCCAGCAGCGCGCCCTTTAGCGGACGCCGACCCAATGAGCAGTTCTTC.

V is TRBV7-9 and J is TRBJ2-3; D unresolved. V was clipped by 0 bases and J by 10 bases, with 8 bases between them. Per germline, CDR1 SEHNR and CDR2 FQNEAQ (reference sequence). The CDR3 consists of 12 residues. The chain's CDR3 is CASSLAGLAQYF. CDR3 DNA: TGTGCCAGCAGCTTAGCGGGCCTAGCGCAGTATTTT.

The chain combines TRBV5-4 with TRBJ2-1; D unclear. The CDR3 length is 15 residues. V lost 2 bases, J lost 0 bases, and 9 bases lay in between. The germline CDR1 and CDR2 sequences are SGHNT and YYREEE (reference sequence). In DNA form, the CDR3 reads TGTGCCAGCAGCTTCAGGAGAAGCTCCTACAATGAGCAGTTCTTC. Protein sequence: CASSFRRSSYNEQFF.

The chain uses TRBV5-1 and TRBJ2-1, with 7 positions matching TRBD2. After removal of 0 bases from V and 5 bases from J, the junction contained 8 bases not matched to a gene. In germline, CDR1 is SGHRS, CDR2 YFSETQ. The CDR3 extends over 16 amino acids. CDR3 bases: TGCGCCAGCAGCTTGGGACCTTCGGGGGGAAACAATGAGCAGTTCTTC. This sequence encodes CASSLGPSGGNNEQFF.

The rearrangement joins TRBV28 to TRBJ1-2; D call uncertain. Germline V gene sequence: CDR1 MDHEN, CDR2 SYDVKM. The CDR3 has 15 amino acids. Trimming pared 3 bases from V and 0 bases from J, leaving 11 bases between. The DNA for the CDR3 is TGTGCCAGCAGTTTTGTAGGTGCTACTAACTATGGCTACACCTTC. Residues: CASSFVGATNYGYTF.

The V and J genes are TRBV7-9 and TRBJ1-4; 10 nucleotides match TRBD1. The CDR3 has 14 residues. Trimming removed 3 bases from V and 5 bases from J; junction bases left unmatched: 0. The V gene's germline CDR1 is SEHNR and CDR2 FQNEAQ (reference sequence). The CDR3, as DNA: TGTGCCAGCAGCTTGGGACAGGGGAATGAAAAACTGTTTTTT. It is translated as CASSLGQGNEKLFF.

The chain links TRBV13 to TRBJ2-7; 8 nucleotides line up with TRBD2. Germline V CDR1 and CDR2: PRHDT, FYEKMQ (reference sequence). This CDR3 comprises 15 residues. Trimming cost V 7 bases and J 6 bases; bases outside gene matches: 14. CDR3 in amino acids: CASTPDQSGRFEQYF. In nucleotides, the CDR3 is TGTGCCAGCACCCCCGATCAGAGCGGGAGATTCGAGCAGTACTTC.

The gene calls are TRBV19 and TRBJ2-2; D is perhaps TRBD1 (5 bases). The CDR3 is made up of 14 amino acids. CDR1 and CDR2 (germline): LNHDA, SQIVND (reference sequence). The V gene lost 7 bases and the J gene lost 3 bases, with 12 bases spanning the gap. The CDR3 DNA follows: TGTGCCAGTACCCTAGGGGTGGACACCGGGGAGCTGTTTTTT. Translation: CASTLGVDTGELFF.

The rearrangement joins TRBV9 to TRBJ2-7; maybe TRBD1 (6 bases). Per the germline V gene, CDR1 is SGDLS and CDR2 is YYNGEE. The CDR3 length is 16 residues. Trimming stripped 4 bases from V and 2 bases from J, with 19 bases between. CDR3: CASSPQGPTRTYEQYF. The DNA for the CDR3 is TGTGCCAGCAGCCCACAGGGACCCACGAGGACCTACGAGCAGTACTTC.

V usage is TRBV7-9 and J usage is TRBJ1-2, with D uncertain. The CDR3 spans 14 residues. The germline gives CDR1 SEHNR, CDR2 FQNEAQ (reference sequence). V lost 7 bases and J lost 1, with 13 bases in between. CDR3 in amino acids: CASNSQRINYGYTF. The CDR3, as DNA: TGTGCCAGCAACTCTCAGAGGATTAACTATGGCTACACCTTC.

The chain carries TRBV29-1 and TRBJ2-1, with D hard to call. This CDR3 is built from 12 residues. Per germline, CDR1 SQVTM and CDR2 ANQGSEA. The V end was cut by 7 bases, the J end by 4 bases, with 11 bases between. CDR3: CSALAEYNEQFF. Written as DNA, the CDR3 is TGCAGCGCCCTTGCGGAATACAATGAGCAGTTCTTC.

This chain uses TRBV19 with TRBJ1-5; D uncertain. Germline-derived CDR1 and CDR2 are LNHDA and SQIVND (reference sequence). The germline V and J ends were trimmed by 0 bases and 4 bases, with 13 bases remaining between them. The CDR3 length is 16 residues. The CDR3 sequence is CASSIDGGKVNQPQHF. The CDR3 nucleotides are TGTGCCAGTAGTATAGATGGAGGAAAGGTAAATCAGCCCCAGCATTTT.

The chain couples TRBV19 to TRBJ2-7; TRBD2 is a possible D gene (5 bases). CDR3 length equals 13 residues. Looked up from germline, CDR1 is LNHDA and CDR2 is SQIVND (reference sequence). V lost 3 bases, J lost 4 bases, and 10 bases lay in between. The CDR3 nucleotides read TGTGCCAGTAGTATCGGGAATCGTTACGAGCAGTACTTC. As protein: CASSIGNRYEQYF.

This clone was found once. The chain couples TRBV24-1 to TRBJ2-1; no clear D gene. The V gene's germline CDR1 is KGHDR and CDR2 SFDVKD. This CDR3 spans 13 amino acids. V was clipped by 4 bases and J by 9 bases, with 12 bases between them. Here the CDR3 DNA reads TGTGCCACCAGTGAATTTACCGAGCCTGAGCAGTTCTTC. Encoded protein: CATSEFTEPEQFF.

The rearrangement joins TRBV6-6 to TRBJ1-2; TRBD1 might be the D (5 bases). The germline gives CDR1 MNHNY, CDR2 SVGAGI (reference sequence). This CDR3 contains 15 residues. The germline V and J ends were trimmed by 0 bases and 3 bases, with 11 bases remaining between them. The CDR3 DNA is TGTGCCAGCAGTTACTCGAGTCAGGGTGACTATGGCTACACCTTC. It encodes CASSYSSQGDYGYTF.

This clone appeared a few times. This chain links TRBV5-4 with TRBJ2-3; the D gene is possibly TRBD2 (5 bases). The germline CDR1 and CDR2 sequences are SGHNT and YYREEE (reference sequence). This CDR3 spans 15 amino acids. V dropped 4 bases and J dropped 0 bases, with 12 bases sitting between them. CDR3 sequence: CASSRGPGSTDTQYF. The DNA for the CDR3 is TGTGCCAGCAGCCGCGGCCCGGGGAGCACAGATACGCAGTATTTT.

J is TRBJ1-2 and V is TRBV5-4; D perhaps matches TRBD1 (6 bases). The CDR3 is 17 amino acids. Between the trimmed V and J ends, which lost 4 bases and 7 bases, there was a span of 26 bases. The germline gives CDR1 SGHNT, CDR2 YYREEE (reference sequence). DNA of the CDR3: TGTGCCAGCAGCCGGGGCAAGTTTGGGACGGGGGCTGGTGGCTACACCTTC. Translation: CASSRGKFGTGAGGYTF.

V is TRBV7-9 and J is TRBJ1-1; 9 bases agree with TRBD1. CDR1 is SEHNR, CDR2 FQNEAQ, per germline (reference sequence). This CDR3 region has 14 residues. J was trimmed by 3 bases and V by 7 bases; bases with no gene match: 6. CDR3 in amino acids: CASNWGQGDTEAFF. The DNA for the CDR3 is TGTGCCAGCAACTGGGGACAGGGTGACACTGAAGCTTTCTTT.

The rearrangement uses TRBV13 and TRBJ2-1; 7 nucleotides line up with TRBD2. The CDR3 is 15 amino acids. The germline gives CDR1 PRHDT, CDR2 FYEKMQ (reference sequence). The ends lost 1 base at V and 4 bases at J; junction bases unmatched: 4. CDR3 sequence: CASSLASGSYNEQFF. CDR3 nucleotide sequence: TGTGCCAGCAGCTTAGCTAGCGGAAGTTACAATGAGCAGTTCTTC.

This chain links TRBV24-1 with TRBJ2-2; 7 nucleotides line up with TRBD2. The germline V gene has CDR1 KGHDR and CDR2 SFDVKD. V gave up 5 bases and J gave up 6 bases; unmatched junction bases: 14. The CDR3 covers 17 residues. Here the CDR3 DNA reads TGTGCCACCAGTGGCCCAACTAGCGTTGCGGGGGCCGGGGAGCTGTTTTTT. Residues: CATSGPTSVAGAGELFF.

This sequence joins TRBV30 and TRBJ2-7; TRBD1 aligns across 8 bases. Per the germline V gene, CDR1 is GTSNPN and CDR2 is SVGIG (reference sequence). J lost 1 base, V lost 6 bases, and 5 bases had no gene match. This CDR3 is 13 amino acids long. CDR3 coding DNA: TGTGCCTGCAGGGGGCGGCCATCCTACGAGCAGTACTTC. Translating gives CACRGRPSYEQYF. The entire variable domain, with the rest obtained from reference TRBV30 and TRBJ2-7, is as follows: SQTIHQWPATLVQPVGSPLSLECTVEGTSNPNLYWYRQAAGRGLQLLFYSVGIGQISSEVPQNLSASRPQDRQFILSSKKLLLSDSGFYLCACRGRPSYEQYFGPGTRLTVT.

The chain combines TRBV28 with TRBJ2-7; D could derive from TRBD1 or TRBD2 (5 bases each). CDR3 size: 13 residues. Germline CDR1 MDHEN, CDR2 SYDVKM. V gave up 8 bases and J gave up 7 bases, with 18 bases separating them. CDR3 nucleotides: TGTGCCAGCGCGACTGGGGACCAAGTGGAGCAGTACTTC. Amino acids: CASATGDQVEQYF. Combining the CDR3 with reference TRBV28 and TRBJ2-7 gives the whole variable domain DVKVTQSSRYLVKRTGEKVFLECVQDMDHENMFWYRQDPGLGLRLIYFSYDVKMKEKGDIPEGYSVSREKKERFSLILESASTNQTSMYLCASATGDQVEQYFGPGTRLTVT.

J is TRBJ1-5 and V is TRBV2; the D is unclear. The V and J ends lost 7 bases and 1 base respectively, with 11 bases between them. Looked up from germline, CDR1 is SNHLY and CDR2 is FYNNEI. There are 14 residues in the CDR3. The CDR3 loop reads CASTRVPSNQPQHF. In DNA, the CDR3 is TGTGCCAGCACCCGGGTCCCCAGCAATCAGCCCCAGCATTTT.

The chain couples TRBV6-5 to TRBJ2-7, with TRBD2 matching over 9 bases. This CDR3 contains 15 residues. CDR1 is MNHEY and CDR2 is SVGAGI in the germline V gene. With V trimmed by 5 bases and J by 6 bases, 11 bases remained unmatched. This CDR3 is CASSTTTSGPREQYF. CDR3 sequence (DNA): TGTGCCAGCAGTACAACGACTAGCGGACCTCGCGAGCAGTACTTC.